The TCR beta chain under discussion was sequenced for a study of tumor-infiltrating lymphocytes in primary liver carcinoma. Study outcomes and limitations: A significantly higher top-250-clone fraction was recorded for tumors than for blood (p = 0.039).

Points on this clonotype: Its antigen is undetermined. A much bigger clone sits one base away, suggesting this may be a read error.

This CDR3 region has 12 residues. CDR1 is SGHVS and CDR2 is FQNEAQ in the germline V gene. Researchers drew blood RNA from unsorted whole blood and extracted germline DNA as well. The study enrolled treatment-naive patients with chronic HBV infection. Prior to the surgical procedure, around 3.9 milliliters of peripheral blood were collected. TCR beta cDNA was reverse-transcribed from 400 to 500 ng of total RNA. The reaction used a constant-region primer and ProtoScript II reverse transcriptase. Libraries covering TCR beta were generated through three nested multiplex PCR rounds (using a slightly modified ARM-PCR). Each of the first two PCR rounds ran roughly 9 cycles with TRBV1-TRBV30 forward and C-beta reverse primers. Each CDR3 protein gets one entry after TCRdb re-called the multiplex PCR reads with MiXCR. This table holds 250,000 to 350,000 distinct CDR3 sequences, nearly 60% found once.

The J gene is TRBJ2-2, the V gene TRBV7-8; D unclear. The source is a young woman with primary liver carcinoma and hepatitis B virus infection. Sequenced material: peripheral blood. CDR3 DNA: TGTGTCAGCAGCTTATACGCCGGGGAGCTGTTTTTT. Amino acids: CVSSLYAGELFF.